These 28 T cell receptor beta chains were sequenced from one sample in a study of shared clonotypes between healthy human individuals. The table came from immunoSEQ multiplex PCR; TCRdb's copy has only in-frame clones and leaves some out. The table records about 2.4 million clones, over 85% of them present only once. Sequencing used naive CD4+ T cells from PBMCs. This sample's subset: CD45RA+ positively selected. The receptors here all came from a man between 18 and 29 years old in good health. Some clones in this sample may be carry-over from other donors' samples.

This sequence joins TRBV7-9 and TRBJ1-4; no clear D gene. The length of the CDR3 is 12 residues. Germline assignment: CDR1 SEHNR and CDR2 FQNEAQ (reference sequence). V gave up 4 bases and J gave up 8 bases, with 8 bases separating them. The CDR3 sequence: CASSWIGEKLFF. DNA of the CDR3: TGTGCCAGCAGCTGGATTGGGGAAAAACTGTTTTTT. Filled out from reference TRBV7-9 and TRBJ1-4, the complete variable domain reads DTGVSQNPRHKITKRGQNVTFRCDPISEHNRLYWYRQTLGQGPEFLTYFQNEAQLEKSRLLSDRFSAERPKGSFSTLEIQRTEQGDSAMYLCASSWIGEKLFFGSGTQLSVL.

The chain is built from TRBV6-1 and TRBJ2-7, with D perhaps TRBD1 (5 bases). Trimming removed 0 bases at V and 1 base at J, with 19 bases between. This CDR3 region has 18 residues. CDR1 is MNHNS, CDR2 SASEGT, per germline. Written as DNA, the CDR3 is TGTGCCAGCAGTGAAGCGTGGGTAGGGGTGTTTAGATCCTACGAGCAGTACTTC. This encodes CASSEAWVGVFRSYEQYF.

This clone was recorded only once. The chain links TRBV6-1 to TRBJ2-6; no clear D. Trimming stripped 1 base from V and 0 bases from J, with 13 bases between. This CDR3 spans 18 amino acids. CDR1 and CDR2 (germline): MNHNS, SASEGT. CDR3 protein: CASSEGIGRGSGANVLTF. Here the CDR3 DNA reads TGTGCCAGCAGTGAAGGTATAGGCCGAGGCTCTGGGGCCAACGTCCTGACTTTC.

The chain links TRBV5-1 to TRBJ2-5, with 9 bases that match TRBD2. Trimming removed 4 bases from V and 2 bases from J; junction bases left unmatched: 9. From germline, CDR1 is SGHRS and CDR2 YFSETQ. The CDR3 contains 16 residues. CDR3 sequence: CASSLRLAELQETQYF. In nucleotides, the CDR3 is TGCGCCAGCAGCCTCCGACTAGCGGAGTTGCAAGAGACCCAGTACTTC.

The J gene is TRBJ1-3, the V gene TRBV9, with D possibly TRBD1 on 6 matching bases. Trimming pared 0 bases from V and 0 bases from J, leaving 10 bases between. The CDR3 is 16 amino acids. CDR1 and CDR2 (germline): SGDLS, YYNGEE. CDR3 nucleotide sequence: TGTGCCAGCAGCGTAGAAGCAGGGGTCTCTGGAAACACCATATATTTT. Translation gives CASSVEAGVSGNTIYF.

CDR3 residues: CAWSAQGRGEQYF. CDR3 sequence (DNA): TGTGCCTGGAGTGCCCAGGGGAGGGGAGAGCAGTACTTC. The J gene is TRBJ2-7, the V gene TRBV30; D is possibly TRBD2 (7 bases). The CDR3 is 13 residues long. Germline-derived CDR1 and CDR2 are GTSNPN and SVGIG (reference sequence). V was clipped by 1 base and J by 7 bases, with 14 bases between them. Using reference TRBV30 and TRBJ2-7 for the parts outside the CDR3, the full variable domain is SQTIHQWPATLVQPVGSPLSLECTVEGTSNPNLYWYRQAAGRGLQLLFYSVGIGQISSEVPQNLSASRPQDRQFILSSKKLLLSDSGFYLCAWSAQGRGEQYFGPGTRLTVT.

The rearrangement links TRBV7-9 to TRBJ2-3; 9 nucleotides match TRBD2. This CDR3 region has 14 residues. V gave up 6 bases and J gave up 0 bases; unmatched junction bases: 1. CDR1 SEHNR and CDR2 FQNEAQ come from the germline V gene (reference sequence). The CDR3: CASRTSGSTDTQYF. The CDR3 DNA sequence: TGTGCCAGCAGAACTAGCGGGAGCACAGATACGCAGTATTTT.

The chain recombines TRBV6-1 with TRBJ2-5; perhaps TRBD1 as D (6 bases). Germline-derived CDR1 and CDR2 are MNHNS and SASEGT. With 4 bases removed from V and 3 bases from J, the gap between germline ends came to 12 bases. The CDR3 sequence is 14 residues long. Here the CDR3 reads CASSAQGPEETQYF. CDR3 coding DNA: TGTGCCAGCAGTGCACAGGGACCTGAAGAGACCCAGTACTTC.

This chain joins TRBV6-5 and TRBJ2-7, with TRBD2 matching 8 bases. J was trimmed by 2 bases and V by 1 base; bases with no gene match: 4. This CDR3 is built from 15 residues. Germline assignment: CDR1 MNHEY and CDR2 SVGAGI. CDR3 residues: CASSYYLAGAYEQYF. CDR3 DNA: TGTGCCAGCAGTTACTATCTAGCGGGTGCCTACGAGCAGTACTTC.

V is TRBV6-1 and J is TRBJ1-5; D unresolved. The length of the CDR3 is 13 residues. Germline loops: CDR1 MNHNS, CDR2 SASEGT. V lost 0 bases, J lost 7 bases, and 7 bases lay in between. The CDR3 coding sequence is TGTGCCAGCAGTGAAGCCCGTATCCAGCCCCAGCATTTT. This sequence encodes CASSEARIQPQHF.

The chain carries TRBV5-4 and TRBJ1-3; D unresolved. Germline-derived CDR1 and CDR2 are SGHNT and YYREEE (reference sequence). V was shortened by 2 bases and J by 0 bases, with 3 bases between the two germline ends. This CDR3 has 13 residues. This CDR3 is CASSFNSGNTIYF. For the CDR3, the DNA is TGTGCCAGCAGCTTTAACTCTGGAAACACCATATATTTT.

V is TRBV14 and J is TRBJ2-5; possibly TRBD1 for D (5 bases). This CDR3 is built from 16 residues. Between the trimmed V and J ends, which lost 1 base and 0 bases, there was a span of 12 bases. Germline CDR1 and CDR2: SGHDN and FVKESK. This CDR3 reads CASSQGGRGYQETQYF. In DNA, the CDR3 is TGTGCCAGCAGCCAAGGAGGTAGGGGCTACCAAGAGACCCAGTACTTC.

V is TRBV29-1 and J is TRBJ2-2, with D possibly being TRBD1 (6 bases). The V end lost 5 bases, the J end lost 7 bases, and 17 bases lay between the germline ends. This CDR3 is 14 amino acids long. Germline V gene sequence: CDR1 SQVTM, CDR2 ANQGSEA. CDR3 in amino acids: CSVIPPGASGELFF. CDR3 nucleotide sequence: TGCAGCGTTATTCCTCCAGGGGCTAGCGGGGAGCTGTTTTTT.

V is TRBV28 and J is TRBJ2-4; D possibly corresponds to TRBD2 (5 bases). This CDR3 is 16 amino acids long. V gave up 8 bases and J gave up 2 bases, with 19 bases separating them. CDR1 is MDHEN, CDR2 SYDVKM, per germline. For the CDR3, the DNA is TGTGCCAGCTCCAAAGAGAGGGTGCCAACCAAAAACATTCAGTACTTC. Protein sequence: CASSKERVPTKNIQYF.

The rearrangement links TRBV5-1 to TRBJ2-2; 11 bases line up with TRBD1. This CDR3 is 13 amino acids long. Germline lookup yields CDR1 SGHRS and CDR2 YFSETQ. J was trimmed by 5 bases and V by 8 bases; bases with no gene match: 2. The CDR3 DNA reads as TGCGCCAGTGGACAGGGGGCGACCGGGGAGCTGTTTTTT. As protein: CASGQGATGELFF.

The V and J genes are TRBV2 and TRBJ1-4; D might be TRBD1 (5 bases). This CDR3 spans 14 amino acids. The ends were cut back, 6 bases at V and 5 bases at J, with 13 bases in the middle. Germline V gene data show CDR1 as SNHLY and CDR2 as FYNNEI. The DNA of the CDR3 is TGTGCCAGCAGGAGGGACGTAGTAAATGAAAAACTGTTTTTT. Translating it yields CASRRDVVNEKLFF. The full variable domain, in which reference TRBV2 and TRBJ1-4 provide the parts outside the CDR3, is EPEVTQTPSHQVTQMGQEVILRCVPISNHLYFYWYRQILGQKVEFLVSFYNNEISEKSEIFDDQFSVERPDGSNFTLKIRSTKLEDSAMYFCASRRDVVNEKLFFGSGTQLSVL.

This clone was seen only once. At the DNA level, this CDR3 is encoded by other sequences in the same sample as well. This rearrangement joins TRBV7-2 to TRBJ2-1; D may be TRBD1 (6 bases). From germline, CDR1 is SGHTA and CDR2 FQGNSA. V shed 3 bases and J shed 1 base, with 7 bases lying between them. This CDR3 is 14 amino acids long. The CDR3 DNA sequence: TGTGCCAGCAGCTTCAGGGGATCCTACAATGAGCAGTTCTTC. It specifies CASSFRGSYNEQFF.

The rearrangement uses TRBV5-4 and TRBJ2-7, with TRBD1 as a possible D gene (6 bases). The CDR3 loop spans 13 amino acids. CDR1 is SGHNT, CDR2 YYREEE, per germline (reference sequence). The germline V and J ends were trimmed by 3 bases and 5 bases, with 12 bases remaining between them. CDR3 protein: CASSSRGTDEQYF. Written as DNA, the CDR3 is TGTGCCAGCAGCTCGAGGGGGACGGACGAGCAGTACTTC.

V gene TRBV15 combines with J gene TRBJ2-1; D call uncertain. The length of the CDR3 is 15 residues. CDR1 and CDR2 (germline): LNHNV, YYDKDF (reference sequence). V gave up 5 bases and J gave up 2 bases, with 13 bases separating them. The CDR3 nucleotides are TGTGCCACCAGCCAAAGACCTGACCCCTACAATGAGCAGTTCTTC. Its translation: CATSQRPDPYNEQFF.

This chain uses TRBV6-5 with TRBJ1-4, with D tentatively TRBD1 (6 bases). V was clipped by 2 bases and J by 7 bases, with 17 bases between them. The CDR3 has 16 residues. Per germline, CDR1 MNHEY and CDR2 SVGAGI. The CDR3 here is CASSYLRGAIREKLFF. In nucleotides, the CDR3 is TGTGCCAGCAGTTACCTTCGGGGGGCGATCCGTGAAAAACTGTTTTTT.

This clone has just one count. The CDR3 loop reads CASSLIFPGQGGYEQYF. CDR3 coding DNA: TGCGCCAGCAGCCTCATATTTCCGGGACAGGGAGGGTACGAGCAGTACTTC. This rearrangement joins TRBV4-1 to TRBJ2-7; 9 bases map to TRBD1. Germline values: CDR1 MGHRA, CDR2 YSYEKL. Trimming removed 4 bases from V and 4 bases from J; junction bases left unmatched: 14. The CDR3 runs to 17 residues.

The V call is TRBV7-8, the J call TRBJ2-7, with D perhaps TRBD2 (5 bases). There are 16 residues in the CDR3. The germline V and J ends were trimmed by 0 bases and 6 bases, with 18 bases remaining between them. Germline CDR1 and CDR2: SGHVS and FQNEAQ. CDR3 DNA: TGTGCCAGCAGCTTAGCTAGGACTCCTCTGAGAGGCGAGCAGTACTTC. Protein product: CASSLARTPLRGEQYF.

V usage is TRBV19 and J usage is TRBJ1-5; 10 bases match TRBD1. The J segment lost 3 bases and the V segment lost 3 bases, leaving 8 bases of the junction unmatched. Looked up from germline, CDR1 is LNHDA and CDR2 is SQIVND (reference sequence). CDR3 length: 17 residues. In DNA, the CDR3 is TGTGCCAGTAGTATGGGACAGGGGATTCTATCCAATCAGCCCCAGCATTTT. Its translation is CASSMGQGILSNQPQHF.

The chain recombines TRBV29-1 with TRBJ2-2; 7 positions match TRBD1. Unmatched junction bases numbered 2, after V lost 4 bases and J lost 3 bases. The CDR3 loop spans 13 amino acids. Germline CDR1 and CDR2: SQVTM and ANQGSEA. The CDR3 region has the DNA TGCAGCGTTGGGACAGGACACACCGGGGAGCTGTTTTTT. Its protein is CSVGTGHTGELFF.

The chain combines TRBV29-1 with TRBJ2-1, with 10 bases aligning to TRBD2. Germline CDR1 reads SQVTM; CDR2 reads ANQGSEA. V lost 7 bases, J lost 5 bases, and 2 bases stayed unmatched. The CDR3 spans 12 residues. The CDR3 reads CSAGLADNEQFF. CDR3 DNA sequence: TGCAGCGCCGGACTAGCGGACAATGAGCAGTTCTTC.

J is TRBJ1-3 and V is TRBV28; TRBD1 is a possible D gene (6 bases). CDR1 MDHEN and CDR2 SYDVKM come from the germline V gene. V was cut by 2 bases and J by 1 base, with 15 bases left in between. The length of the CDR3 is 17 residues. CDR3 in DNA: TGTGCCAGCAGTTTAGCAGGGGCCTTAATTTCTGGAAACACCATATATTTT. This encodes CASSLAGALISGNTIYF.

This CDR3 is CASRGSGRGDLSYNEQFF. CDR3 DNA: TGTGCCAGCAGGGGGAGCGGGAGGGGCGACCTATCCTACAATGAGCAGTTCTTC. The chain joins TRBV28 to TRBJ2-1, with 10 bases matching TRBD2. Germline-derived CDR1 and CDR2 are MDHEN and SYDVKM. The CDR3 is made up of 18 amino acids. The ends lost 6 bases at V and 1 base at J; junction bases unmatched: 12.

Worth noting for this clone: Other DNA sequences in this sample translate to the same CDR3. The J gene is TRBJ2-3, the V gene TRBV9, with 7 bases identical to TRBD1. CDR1 SGDLS and CDR2 YYNGEE come from the germline V gene. This CDR3 is 14 amino acids long. V was clipped by 2 bases and J by 0 bases; unmatched bases: 0. CDR3: CASSVGQSTDTQYF. CDR3 nucleotide sequence: TGTGCCAGCAGCGTGGGACAGAGCACAGATACGCAGTATTTT.